This T cell receptor (beta chain) stems from a study of blood T cell repertoires in COVID-19. Study processing details: Counts of nucleated cells, estimated from reference gene primer amplification, were obtained. Assay: immunoSEQ multiplex PCR; the TCRdb copy retains only in-frame clones and omits some. Clonal size and the V and J genes are those of that table, whereas D and trimming came from the DNA. The sample consists of 200,000 to 250,000 clones, around nine tenths of them appearing once. This clonotype was sampled from a woman aged 55-70 years with acute or convalescent COVID-19. The sequenced sample consisted of peripheral blood.

The chain's CDR3 is CASSLEGQQETQYF. Here the CDR3 DNA reads TGCGCCAGCAGCTTGGAGGGACAGCAAGAGACCCAGTACTTC. The gene calls are TRBV5-1 and TRBJ2-5, with 7 nucleotides matching TRBD1. V shed 0 bases, J shed 2 bases, and the junction held 1 base outside the gene matches. Looked up from germline, CDR1 is SGHRS and CDR2 is YFSETQ. The CDR3 has 14 amino acids.